This TCR beta chain derives from a study of regulatory T cells in long-lasting Graves disease. Study in general: It was over 5 years of antithyroid drugs, with positive TSH receptor antibodies, that meant persistent Graves' disease.

Libraries of TCR beta came from iRepertoire HTBI primers plus Arm-PCR of CDR3 regions. Each CDR3 protein is one row after TCRdb ran MiXCR on the multiplex PCR reads. Among over 650,000 distinct CDR3 sequences listed, 30% were seen once. Time point indicated: persistent/refractory GD, antithyroid drugs over 5 years with positive TRAb. PBMC-derived RNA was used for the TCR library. The patients included were those that came from an endocrinology department in Xi'an, China. Each patient gave around 8.1 milliliters of EDTA-anticoagulated peripheral blood. Specimen: peripheral blood mononuclear cells (PBMCs), collected when the disease was refractory, from a patient treated with antithyroid drugs. This sequence originates from a female donor with Graves disease.

CDR3 nucleotide sequence: TGCAGTGCTCTGCGGCGGGAGGGCTACGAGCAGTACTTC. It translates to CSALRREGYEQYF. The gene calls are TRBV20-1 and TRBJ2-7, with 9 nucleotides matching TRBD2. Germline assignment: CDR1 DFQATT and CDR2 SNEGSKA (reference sequence). The CDR3 has 13 residues. J lost 3 bases, V lost 5 bases, and 5 bases had no gene match.